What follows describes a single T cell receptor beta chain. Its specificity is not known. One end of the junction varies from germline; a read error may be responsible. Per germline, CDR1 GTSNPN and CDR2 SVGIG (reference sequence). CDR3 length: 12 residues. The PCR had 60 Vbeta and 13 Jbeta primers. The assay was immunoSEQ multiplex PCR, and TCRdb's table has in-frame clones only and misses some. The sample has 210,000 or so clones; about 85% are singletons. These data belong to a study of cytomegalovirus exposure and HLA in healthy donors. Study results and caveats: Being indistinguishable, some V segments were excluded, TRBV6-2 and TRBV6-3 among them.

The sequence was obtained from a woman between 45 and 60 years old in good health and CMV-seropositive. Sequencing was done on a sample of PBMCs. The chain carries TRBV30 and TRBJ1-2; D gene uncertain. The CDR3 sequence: CAWSPAGSNPFF. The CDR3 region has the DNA TGTGCCTGGAGCCCAGCGGGGAGTAATCCCTTCTTC.